Included here is one TCR beta chain sequence, with context. Its antigen is currently unknown. The sample belongs to a study of cytomegalovirus exposure and HLA in healthy donors. V shed 4 bases and J 1 base; nucleotides not matched to a gene: 13. Germline CDR1 and CDR2: SGHRS and YFSETQ. The CDR3 contains 18 residues. Findings and caveats of the study: Presence/absence analyses took donor sequencing depth as roughly uniform. A missense variant in DCLRE1C was later tied to TCR beta V- and J-gene trimming. Common viral pathogens were later found to be apparently linked to several of the most significant clusters. In the analysis, some V segments, TRBV6-2 and TRBV6-3 included, were excluded as indistinguishable.

It was with 60 Vbeta and 13 Jbeta primers that the PCR ran. Here immunoSEQ multiplex PCR was the method, and the copy in TCRdb shows in-frame clones only, minus some. The sample carries 150,000 to 200,000 clones, 73% recorded once. The chain uses TRBV5-1 and TRBJ2-3; TRBD1 matches 9 bases. The TCR sequence derives from a young woman in good health and CMV-seronegative. Sequencing used PBMCs. The CDR3 spells CASSLKPTGQGGTDTQYF. CDR3 DNA: TGCGCCAGCAGCCTGAAGCCTACGGGACAGGGAGGCACAGATACGCAGTATTTT.